This T cell receptor (beta chain) was observed in a study of blood T cells in healthy people across ages (dated by TCRdb to 2015 to 2017). Concerning the study at large: In model experiments, template switching captured about one uniquely barcoded TCR beta cDNA molecule for every two T cells. The study analyzed two additional independent replicas of 1 million unique cDNA reads from the same blood draw for two donors, one aged 18 to 29 and one aged 80 or older. To avoid experimental bias, donors of different ages were spread randomly across the sequencing lanes. The study measured age-related changes in TCR beta repertoire diversity using deep sequencing normalized with unique cDNA molecular identifiers. The donors were split into four age groups: young (average 16 years), middle-aged (39), aged (approximately 60) and long-lived (roughly 80).

Points the paper makes about the study in general: Total diversity estimates from one million sequenced T cells were considered lower bounds and underestimates. As age increased, observed TCR beta diversity per million T cells dropped in a roughly linear way, and a significant reduction was already evident by age roughly 36. Because profiling used bulk unsorted PBMCs, naive and antigen-experienced compartments could not be compared conclusively. Donor CMV infection status was unknown, potentially confounding age-related changes in expanded clonotypes. The percentage of naive T cells measured by flow cytometry correlated strongly with observed TCR beta diversity. Compared with the aged group, the long-lived group had more naive CD4+ T cells, fewer expanded clones and increased TCR diversity, suggesting age selection.

The approximately 41 donors, aged 6 to 90 years, were systemically healthy Caucasian individuals from Russia. Each donor gave 9.5 to 10 milliliters of peripheral blood, drawn into EDTA-treated Vacutainer tubes. Ficoll-Paque density-gradient centrifugation was used to isolate PBMCs, with at least 6 million obtained per sample. Total RNA was extracted from PBMCs with Trizol reagent, with at least 5.5 micrograms obtained per sample. For every donor, flow cytometry on a PBMC aliquot measured the percentage of naive CD45RAhigh/CD27high T cells. A remark on this clonotype: Which antigen it targets is not known. Base qualities are missing; no much larger clone stands one base away.

The junction shows trimming of 3 bases on V and 7 bases on J, plus 20 bases between the germline ends. The germline V gene supplies CDR1 SGDLS and CDR2 YYNGEE. Including the terminal cysteine and phenylalanine, the CDR3 comprises 15 residues. Solely the CDR3 DNA is kept, with 45 bases framed from the first base. The library came from 5' RACE. This sample was sequenced with an Illumina HiSeq 2500. A second PCR of about 7 to 12 cycles was performed with a sample-barcoded 5' primer and a J-beta primer mix. A template-switch 5' adaptor carrying 12 random nucleotides introduced a unique molecular identifier onto each TCR beta cDNA molecule. Each sample yielded at least 2.5 million CDR3-containing paired-end reads. First-strand cDNA was synthesized from all RNA with the Mint cDNA synthesis kit, primed by a TRBC-specific oligonucleotide. All cDNA was treated with uracil-DNA glycosylase and then went through a first 18-cycle PCR with the universal primers M1SS and BC2_uni_R. In the paper's pipeline: Each sample was normalized by randomly selecting 1 million high-quality reads, each carrying a distinct molecular identifier. Instead of being binned into consensus sequences, reads with shared molecular identifiers were discarded. MiTCR, set to a Q25 quality threshold and the strictest error-elimination algorithm, was used for CDR3 identification, clonotype clustering and error correction. A nonparametric unseen species model with Euler transformation was used to estimate a lower bound on total TCR beta diversity. TCRdb reanalyzed the raw reads on its own, using fastp at Q25 for trimming and MiXCR for clone calling, and kept in-frame beta chains. Duplicate CDR3 protein sequences are folded into a single record with the most common DNA and genes. These V and J calls originate from TCRdb's pipeline instead of the authors' own analysis. This sample comprises approximately 800,000 distinct CDR3 sequences, around 36% of them detected only once. 10% to 15% of the sample rests with the top ten.

This receptor was taken from a man aged 18 to 29 in good health. This chain joins TRBV9 to TRBJ2-7; confidence is insufficient to name the D gene. Input material: blood. The CDR3 sequence is CASSGAERPYNEQYF. The nucleotides read TGTGCCAGCAGCGGGGCAGAGAGACCCTACAATGAGCAGTACTTC.